Listed below are T cell receptor beta chains from one sample, sequenced in a study of T cell repertoires in cytomegalovirus infection. TCRdb itself ran the reads through MiXCR, one entry per CDR3 protein. The sample has roughly 700,000 distinct CDR3 sequences, 33% seen once; the top ten hold 18%. The antigens these receptors bind are not known. The source was cultured PBMCs, collected from culture after CMV antigen stimulation. All receptors derive from a human donor in good health (CMV status not recorded). Some clones in this sample may be carry-over from other donors' samples. The CDR3 runs from the conserved cysteine through the conserved F or W. D genes are given only for firm matches. The size entry is marked missing in some rows and otherwise reads once, few, many or a size class.

d_gene: TRBD2
j_gene: TRBJ2-1
v_gene: TRBV10-3
abundance: NA
CDR3aa: CAISAPLTSGGNNEQFF
CDR3nt: TGTGCCATCAGTGCGCCATTAACTAGCGGGGGGAACAATGAGCAGTTCTTC

d_gene: NA
j_gene: TRBJ2-2
v_gene: TRBV7-2
abundance: few
CDR3aa: CASSLLLGTGELFF
CDR3nt: TGTGCCAGCAGCCTACTCCTTGGCACCGGGGAGCTGTTTTTT

d_gene: TRBD1
j_gene: TRBJ1-5
v_gene: TRBV7-4
abundance: NA
CDR3aa: CANEGDRSNQPQHF
CDR3nt: TGTGCCAATGAGGGGGACAGGTCTAATCAGCCCCAGCATTTT

d_gene: NA
j_gene: TRBJ2-5
v_gene: TRBV6-2/TRBV6-3
abundance: NA
CDR3aa: CASRRWDGQETQYF
CDR3nt: TGTGCCAGCAGAAGATGGGACGGCCAAGAGACCCAGTACTTC

d_gene: TRBD1
j_gene: TRBJ1-1
v_gene: TRBV11-2
abundance: few
CDR3aa: CASSLAAGQGGPAFF
CDR3nt: TGTGCCAGCAGCTTAGCTGCGGGACAGGGTGGTCCTGCTTTCTTT

d_gene: NA
j_gene: TRBJ1-5
v_gene: TRBV7-2
abundance: many
CDR3aa: CASSLVMRSQPQHF
CDR3nt: TGTGCCAGCAGCTTAGTTATGAGATCCCAGCCCCAGCATTTT

d_gene: NA
j_gene: TRBJ2-4
v_gene: TRBV7-9
abundance: few
CDR3aa: CASIGRTKNIQYF
CDR3nt: TGTGCCAGCATTGGTCGAACAAAAAACATTCAGTACTTC

d_gene: NA
j_gene: TRBJ1-2
v_gene: TRBV2
abundance: few
CDR3aa: CASSVTGYGYTF
CDR3nt: TGTGCCAGCAGTGTCACAGGCTATGGCTACACCTTC

d_gene: NA
j_gene: TRBJ2-5
v_gene: TRBV7-6
abundance: NA
CDR3aa: CASSPGPFWQTQYF
CDR3nt: TGTGCCAGCAGCCCCGGACCCTTCTGGCAGACCCAGTACTTC

d_gene: TRBD2
j_gene: TRBJ2-1
v_gene: TRBV12-3/TRBV12-4
abundance: NA
CDR3aa: CASSDPGLTTEQFF
CDR3nt: TGTGCCAGCAGTGACCCGGGACTAACCACCGAGCAGTTCTTC

d_gene: NA
j_gene: TRBJ2-3
v_gene: TRBV11-3
abundance: NA
CDR3aa: CASSEGGPTQYF
CDR3nt: TGTGCCAGCAGCGAGGGGGGGCCTACGCAGTATTTT

d_gene: NA
j_gene: TRBJ1-1
v_gene: TRBV20-1
abundance: NA
CDR3aa: CSARDRGAEAFF
CDR3nt: TGCAGTGCTAGAGATCGGGGGGCTGAAGCTTTCTTT

d_gene: TRBD2
j_gene: TRBJ2-2
v_gene: TRBV6-2/TRBV6-3
abundance: many
CDR3aa: CASSYSGPSPRELFF
CDR3nt: TGTGCCAGCAGTTATAGCGGGCCCTCCCCCCGGGAGCTGTTTTTT

d_gene: NA
j_gene: TRBJ2-4
v_gene: TRBV6-2/TRBV6-3
abundance: few
CDR3aa: CASSYSMAGAEAKNIQYF
CDR3nt: TGTGCCAGCAGTTACTCGATGGCAGGGGCGGAGGCCAAAAACATTCAGTACTTC

d_gene: TRBD2
j_gene: TRBJ2-3
v_gene: TRBV7-2
abundance: many
CDR3aa: CASSLVGTSGTDTQYF
CDR3nt: TGTGCCAGCAGCTTAGTAGGCACTAGCGGAACAGATACGCAGTATTTT

d_gene: TRBD2
j_gene: TRBJ2-1
v_gene: TRBV6-6
abundance: NA
CDR3aa: CASSYPPFSGRYNEQFF
CDR3nt: TGTGCCAGCAGTTACCCTCCTTTTAGCGGGAGATACAATGAGCAGTTCTTC

d_gene: TRBD1
j_gene: TRBJ2-2
v_gene: TRBV5-6
abundance: once
CDR3aa: CASSFLMGQENTGELFF
CDR3nt: TGTGCCAGCAGCTTCCTCATGGGACAGGAGAACACCGGGGAGCTGTTTTTT

d_gene: NA
j_gene: TRBJ1-1
v_gene: TRBV10-3
abundance: NA
CDR3aa: CAISDEGDTEAFF
CDR3nt: TGTGCCATCAGTGACGAAGGGGACACTGAAGCTTTCTTT

d_gene: TRBD2
j_gene: TRBJ2-7
v_gene: TRBV20-1
abundance: NA
CDR3aa: CSAFSTSGGVYEQYF
CDR3nt: TGCAGTGCTTTTTCGACTAGCGGGGGGGTCTACGAGCAGTACTTC

d_gene: NA
j_gene: TRBJ1-1
v_gene: TRBV15
abundance: NA
CDR3aa: CATSSGADNTEAFF
CDR3nt: TGTGCCACCAGCAGCGGGGCCGACAACACTGAAGCTTTCTTT

d_gene: TRBD1
j_gene: TRBJ2-7
v_gene: TRBV6-1
abundance: NA
CDR3aa: CASMGQGVYEQYF
CDR3nt: TGTGCCAGCATGGGACAGGGGGTCTACGAGCAGTACTTC

d_gene: NA
j_gene: TRBJ1-2
v_gene: TRBV6-1
abundance: few
CDR3aa: CASSELRGTAYGYTF
CDR3nt: TGTGCCAGCAGTGAACTGCGTGGGACGGCGTATGGCTACACCTTC

d_gene: NA
j_gene: TRBJ1-6
v_gene: TRBV6-2/TRBV6-3
abundance: NA
CDR3aa: CASRRLDSPLHF
CDR3nt: TGTGCCAGTCGTCGGCTGGATTCACCCCTCCACTTT

d_gene: NA
j_gene: TRBJ2-5
v_gene: TRBV27
abundance: NA
CDR3aa: CASSLGAGTIFETQYF
CDR3nt: TGTGCCAGCAGTTTGGGGGCGGGGACCATTTTTGAGACCCAGTACTTC

d_gene: TRBD1
j_gene: TRBJ1-1
v_gene: TRBV12-3/TRBV12-4
abundance: NA
CDR3aa: CASSFHRGYTEAFF
CDR3nt: TGTGCCAGCAGTTTCCACAGGGGTTACACTGAAGCTTTCTTT

d_gene: NA
j_gene: TRBJ2-7
v_gene: TRBV2
abundance: NA
CDR3aa: CASSVGDSGPVYHYEQYF
CDR3nt: TGTGCCAGCAGTGTCGGGGATTCGGGACCGGTCTATCACTACGAGCAGTACTTC

d_gene: TRBD1
j_gene: TRBJ2-7
v_gene: TRBV28
abundance: few
CDR3aa: CASRPGQGRYEQYF
CDR3nt: TGTGCCAGCAGACCGGGACAGGGTCGGTACGAGCAGTACTTC

d_gene: NA
j_gene: TRBJ2-7
v_gene: TRBV15
abundance: few
CDR3aa: CATSSTSGTVPYEQYF
CDR3nt: TGTGCCACCAGCTCGACGAGCGGGACAGTTCCCTACGAGCAGTACTTC

d_gene: NA
j_gene: TRBJ2-3
v_gene: TRBV28
abundance: NA
CDR3aa: CASSLWDSLSTDTQYF
CDR3nt: TGTGCCAGCAGTTTATGGGACAGCCTTAGCACAGATACGCAGTATTTT

d_gene: NA
j_gene: TRBJ1-2
v_gene: TRBV6-6
abundance: once
CDR3aa: CASSYTATYGYTF
CDR3nt: TGTGCCAGCAGTTACACAGCCACCTATGGCTACACCTTC

d_gene: NA
j_gene: TRBJ1-2
v_gene: TRBV7-2
abundance: NA
CDR3aa: CASSTVTGTRSYGYTF
CDR3nt: TGTGCCAGCAGCACTGTAACCGGGACGCGTTCTTATGGCTACACCTTC

d_gene: NA
j_gene: TRBJ2-6
v_gene: TRBV19
abundance: NA
CDR3aa: CASSIDSTSGANVLTF
CDR3nt: TGTGCCAGTAGTATTGACAGTACCTCTGGGGCCAACGTCCTGACTTTC

d_gene: TRBD2
j_gene: TRBJ2-2
v_gene: TRBV7-2
abundance: NA
CDR3aa: CASSLVSSSGGFGELFF
CDR3nt: TGTGCCAGCAGCTTAGTTTCGTCTAGCGGGGGGTTCGGGGAGCTGTTTTTT

d_gene: NA
j_gene: TRBJ2-5
v_gene: TRBV15
abundance: NA
CDR3aa: CATSITGGGQETQYF
CDR3nt: TGTGCCACCAGCATAACAGGGGGGGGGCAAGAGACCCAGTACTTC

d_gene: NA
j_gene: TRBJ2-1
v_gene: TRBV7-2
abundance: few
CDR3aa: CASSWGPLNEQFF
CDR3nt: TGTGCCAGCAGCTGGGGACCCCTCAATGAGCAGTTCTTC

d_gene: TRBD2
j_gene: TRBJ2-1
v_gene: TRBV7-2
abundance: NA
CDR3aa: CASRLAGAGHNEQFF
CDR3nt: TGTGCCAGCAGGTTAGCGGGGGCCGGACACAATGAGCAGTTCTTC

d_gene: NA
j_gene: TRBJ2-7
v_gene: TRBV11-2
abundance: few
CDR3aa: CASSSYTGLSYEQYF
CDR3nt: TGTGCCAGCAGCTCCTACACGGGATTGAGTTACGAGCAGTACTTC

d_gene: TRBD2
j_gene: TRBJ2-7
v_gene: TRBV7-2
abundance: few
CDR3aa: CASSLPASGARHAYW
CDR3nt: TGTGCCAGCAGCCTACCGGCTAGCGGGGCCAGGCACGCCTACTGG

d_gene: NA
j_gene: TRBJ1-1
v_gene: TRBV19
abundance: NA
CDR3aa: CASSTRGFTEAFF
CDR3nt: TGTGCCAGTAGTACGCGGGGTTTCACTGAAGCTTTCTTT

d_gene: NA
j_gene: TRBJ1-1
v_gene: TRBV20-1
abundance: NA
CDR3aa: CSARFHTEAFF
CDR3nt: TGCAGTGCTAGATTTCACACTGAAGCTTTCTTT

d_gene: NA
j_gene: TRBJ1-5
v_gene: TRBV7-3
abundance: NA
CDR3aa: CASSGPRIGSNQPQHF
CDR3nt: TGTGCCAGCAGCGGCCCTCGCATCGGTAGCAATCAGCCCCAGCATTTT

d_gene: NA
j_gene: TRBJ2-7
v_gene: TRBV12-3/TRBV12-4
abundance: many
CDR3aa: CASSLDPRTYEQYF
CDR3nt: TGTGCCAGCAGTTTAGATCCTAGAACCTACGAGCAGTACTTC

d_gene: NA
j_gene: TRBJ2-4
v_gene: TRBV25-1
abundance: NA
CDR3aa: CASSEVGKNIQYF
CDR3nt: TGTGCCAGCAGTGAGGTGGGCAAAAACATTCAGTACTTC

d_gene: TRBD2
j_gene: TRBJ2-5
v_gene: TRBV7-6
abundance: few
CDR3aa: CASTHSGPEETQYF
CDR3nt: TGTGCCAGCACCCATAGCGGGCCGGAAGAGACCCAGTACTTC

d_gene: NA
j_gene: TRBJ1-5
v_gene: TRBV7-8
abundance: few
CDR3aa: CASSRGVGKDQPQHF
CDR3nt: TGTGCCAGCAGCCGCGGGGTAGGCAAAGATCAGCCCCAGCATTTT

d_gene: NA
j_gene: TRBJ2-7
v_gene: TRBV20-1
abundance: NA
CDR3aa: CSARDRSSGKASYEQYF
CDR3nt: TGCAGTGCTAGAGATCGTTCCTCAGGGAAGGCCAGCTACGAGCAGTACTTC

d_gene: NA
j_gene: TRBJ1-6
v_gene: TRBV7-9
abundance: NA
CDR3aa: CASSFVGSSPLHF
CDR3nt: TGTGCCAGCAGCTTCGTGGGAAGTTCACCCCTCCACTTT

d_gene: TRBD2
j_gene: TRBJ2-1
v_gene: TRBV28
abundance: NA
CDR3aa: CASVTWTSGEDEQFF
CDR3nt: TGTGCCAGCGTAACCTGGACTAGCGGGGAGGATGAGCAGTTCTTC

d_gene: NA
j_gene: TRBJ1-2
v_gene: TRBV12-3/TRBV12-4
abundance: few
CDR3aa: CASSLNGGIYGYTF
CDR3nt: TGTGCCAGCAGTTTAAATGGCGGAATCTATGGCTACACCTTC

d_gene: TRBD2
j_gene: TRBJ2-3
v_gene: TRBV6-2/TRBV6-3
abundance: few
CDR3aa: CASSSPSGRATDTQYF
CDR3nt: TGTGCCAGCAGTTCCCCCAGCGGGAGGGCCACAGATACGCAGTATTTT